The 18 T cell receptor beta chains reported below all come from one sample, sequenced in a study of T cells in Graves' hyperthyroidism and ophthalmopathy. Using RNA transcripts as the source, TCR beta CDR3 regions were amplified. A first-round RT-PCR of the TCR CDR3 used the HTBI primer set. One entry per CDR3 protein results from TCRdb running MiXCR on the multiplex PCR reads. In the table there are 500,000 to 650,000 distinct CDR3 sequences, approximately 48% of which are singletons. The sequenced material came from peripheral blood or thyroid tissue (not recorded which). These receptors originate from an adult woman with Graves' disease, either hyperthyroidism or ophthalmopathy (not recorded which).

This clonotype was seen a handful of times. This chain joins TRBV7-2 and TRBJ2-5; D is possibly TRBD1 or TRBD2 (5 bases each). The CDR3 is made up of 14 amino acids. Trimming left V 5 bases short and J 4 bases short, with 14 bases between. CDR1 SGHTA and CDR2 FQGNSA come from the germline V gene. CDR3 DNA: TGTGCCAGCAGCATCAACTGGGGACGAGAGACCCAGTACTTC. Its protein product is CASSINWGRETQYF.

The sample holds one count of this clonotype. The V call is TRBV2, the J call TRBJ2-7; 8 bases agree with TRBD2. This CDR3 comprises 14 residues. V lost 7 bases, J lost 6 bases, and 11 bases stayed unmatched. Germline CDR1 and CDR2: SNHLY and FYNNEI. This chain's CDR3 is CASNPGGLGREQYF. The CDR3 region has the DNA TGTGCCAGCAACCCGGGGGGGCTTGGTCGCGAGCAGTACTTC.

The chain joins TRBV20-1 to TRBJ1-5; D is ambiguous. The CDR3 length is 13 residues. The V end lost 4 bases, the J end lost 2 bases, and 9 bases lay between the germline ends. The V gene's germline CDR1 is DFQATT and CDR2 SNEGSKA (reference sequence). Written as DNA, the CDR3 is TGCAGTGCTAACGGGAGAGGCAATCAGCCCCAGCATTTT. It yields the protein CSANGRGNQPQHF.

A word on this clonotype: One end of the junction varies from germline; a read error may be responsible. The gene calls are TRBV10-3 and TRBJ1-1; D remains unclear. Per the germline V gene, CDR1 is ENHRY and CDR2 is SYGVKD. The CDR3 consists of 13 residues. The CDR3 bases are TGTGCCAGCAGTTACCAACACTGGACTGAAGCTTTCTTT. It yields the protein CASSYQHWTEAFF.

This clonotype was counted many times. The genes are TRBV5-1 and TRBJ1-1, with D hard to call. Germline loops: CDR1 SGHRS, CDR2 YFSETQ. V dropped 0 bases and J dropped 0 bases, with 9 bases sitting between them. This CDR3 is built from 15 residues. The CDR3 sequence is CASSLAGSVNTEAFF. CDR3 bases: TGCGCCAGCAGCTTGGCCGGGTCCGTGAACACTGAAGCTTTCTTT.

The table lists this clonotype with many counts. The rearrangement links TRBV2 to TRBJ1-2, with TRBD1 matching 12 bases. V shed 7 bases and J 8 bases; nucleotides not matched to a gene: 14. CDR1 is SNHLY, CDR2 FYNNEI, per germline. The CDR3 has 16 residues. The CDR3 is CASNPREGQGARGYTF. CDR3 sequence (DNA): TGTGCCAGCAACCCCCGAGAGGGACAGGGGGCCCGCGGCTACACCTTC.

This rearrangement joins TRBV7-9 to TRBJ1-1; TRBD1 aligns across 7 bases. J gave up 1 base and V 4 bases, and 15 bases lay outside the gene matches. Germline loops: CDR1 SEHNR, CDR2 FQNEAQ (reference sequence). This CDR3 is built from 18 residues. Here the CDR3 reads CASSSLSLRDSRNTEAFF. CDR3 bases: TGTGCCAGCAGCTCCCTCTCCCTCCGGGACAGTCGGAACACTGAAGCTTTCTTT.

V gene TRBV15 combines with J gene TRBJ2-5; either TRBD1 or TRBD2 may fit D (5 bases each). CDR1 and CDR2 from the germline V gene are LNHNV and YYDKDF (reference sequence). Deletions cut 6 bases from V and 4 bases from J, with 15 bases between. This CDR3 region has 14 residues. The CDR3 here is CATRREEGVETQYF. The DNA for the CDR3 is TGTGCCACCAGGAGGGAAGAAGGGGTAGAGACCCAGTACTTC.

This clonotype appeared a single time. V usage is TRBV20-1 and J usage is TRBJ1-5; D might be TRBD1 (6 bases). V was shortened by 3 bases and J by 5 bases, with 14 bases between the two germline ends. From germline, CDR1 is DFQATT and CDR2 SNEGSKA (reference sequence). The CDR3 contains 14 residues. CDR3 loop: CSARGSGGHQPQHF. CDR3 nucleotides: TGCAGTGCTAGGGGGAGCGGGGGCCATCAGCCCCAGCATTTT.

This rearrangement joins TRBV20-1 to TRBJ1-2; TRBD1 matches 9 bases. V lost 1 base, J lost 5 bases, and 11 bases stayed unmatched. The germline V gene has CDR1 DFQATT and CDR2 SNEGSKA (reference sequence). There are 16 residues in the CDR3. CDR3 region: CSARAPDRGAGYGYTF. CDR3 bases: TGCAGTGCTAGAGCGCCGGACAGGGGCGCTGGTTATGGCTACACCTTC.

This clonotype was seen many times. The rearrangement uses TRBV7-3 and TRBJ2-2, with 8 bases fitting TRBD1. Per germline, CDR1 SGHTA and CDR2 FQGTGA. CDR3 size: 16 residues. Germline trimming cut 2 bases from V and 2 bases from J; bases unmatched to any gene: 4. The CDR3 is CASSLQGATNTGELFF. The CDR3 DNA follows: TGTGCCAGCAGCTTACAGGGGGCGACCAACACCGGGGAGCTGTTTTTT.

The gene calls are TRBV7-8 and TRBJ2-7; 7 nucleotides line up with TRBD2. The V gene end was trimmed by 3 bases and the J gene end by 0 bases; junction bases not matched to a gene: 2. Germline CDR1 reads SGHVS; CDR2 reads FQNEAQ. This CDR3 is 14 amino acids long. The CDR3 region has the DNA TGTGCCAGCAGCTTCGGGACTATCTCCTACGAGCAGTACTTC. Amino acid sequence: CASSFGTISYEQYF.

The table lists this clonotype with many counts. The J gene is TRBJ1-1, the V gene TRBV27; D unclear. In germline, CDR1 is MNHEY, CDR2 SMNVEV (reference sequence). The CDR3 loop spans 12 amino acids. V lost 5 bases and J lost 0, with 4 bases in between. CDR3 nucleotide sequence: TGTGCCAGCAGTCACCTGAACACTGAAGCTTTCTTT. Translation: CASSHLNTEAFF.

The rearrangement uses TRBV2 and TRBJ2-7; 14 bases align to TRBD2. The CDR3 spans 16 residues. CDR1 and CDR2 (germline): SNHLY, FYNNEI. V lost 4 bases to trimming and J lost 7 bases; unmatched junction nucleotides: 9. The CDR3 protein is CASSGTSGRLRNEQYF. CDR3 sequence (DNA): TGTGCCAGCAGTGGGACTAGCGGGAGGCTTCGGAATGAGCAGTACTTC.

This clonotype appeared once. CDR3 protein: CASTLDLGQPQHF. CDR3 coding DNA: TGTGCCAGCACCTTAGATCTCGGACAGCCCCAGCATTTT. The chain joins TRBV9 to TRBJ1-5; D is undetermined. Trimming cost V 6 bases and J 7 bases, with 14 bases left between them. The CDR3 sequence is 13 residues long. Germline V lookup: CDR1 SGDLS, CDR2 YYNGEE.

This clonotype was seen many times. The chain joins TRBV4-3 to TRBJ2-1; 8 bases align to TRBD2. The CDR3 spans 15 residues. Germline loops: CDR1 LGHNA, CDR2 YSLEER. The ends lost 0 bases at V and 13 bases at J; junction bases unmatched: 11. The CDR3 loop is CASSQEGTSGDPQFF. The CDR3 coding sequence is TGCGCCAGCAGCCAAGAAGGTACTAGCGGTGACCCTCAGTTCTTC.

This clonotype occurred a few times. The V gene is TRBV18, the J gene TRBJ1-4; D may be TRBD1 (6 bases). Per germline, CDR1 KGHSH and CDR2 LQKENI. V was trimmed by 2 bases and J by 11 bases, leaving 12 bases between them. CDR3 length: 13 amino acids. The CDR3 sequence: CASSPGGLGKLFF. The CDR3 DNA follows: TGTGCCAGCTCACCAGGGGGCCTTGGGAAACTGTTTTTT.

This clonotype was counted only a few times. The CDR3 DNA follows: TGTGCCAGCAGTTATGGACTAGCGGTCACCGGGGAGCTGTTTTTT. It is translated as CASSYGLAVTGELFF. The chain employs TRBV6-2 or TRBV6-3 and TRBJ2-2, with 10 positions matching TRBD2. The CDR3 length is 15 residues. V lost 3 bases to trimming and J lost 4 bases; unmatched junction nucleotides: 2. Germline V lookup: CDR1 MNHEY, CDR2 SVGEGT.